This TCR beta chain was documented in a study of cytomegalovirus exposure and HLA in healthy donors. Study-wide findings and caveats: Later work associated more than 15,000 TCR beta sequences with HLA alleles at 0.05 false discovery rate. Researchers counted 164 TCR beta chains as cytomegalovirus-associated.

PCR primers comprised 60 Vbeta and 13 Jbeta primers. The table came from immunoSEQ multiplex PCR; TCRdb's copy has only in-frame clones and leaves some out. The table records roughly 49,000 clones, roughly 80% of them present only once. As to this clone: Its specificity is unknown.

This CDR3 is 16 amino acids long. CDR1 MGHRA and CDR2 YSYEKL come from the germline V gene. The V and J ends lost 2 bases and 2 bases, in that order; junction bases with no gene match: 9. Sequencing input: PBMCs. The TCR originated in a woman in her thirties or forties in good health and CMV-seropositive. The J gene is TRBJ2-7, the V gene TRBV4-1; 7 positions match TRBD1. CDR3 bases: TGCGCCAGCAGCCAAAGAATCGACAGGGTTACCTACGAGCAGTACTTC. It specifies CASSQRIDRVTYEQYF.